This T cell receptor (beta chain) was profiled in a study of blood T cell repertoires in COVID-19. Here immunoSEQ multiplex PCR was the method, and the copy in TCRdb shows in-frame clones only, minus some. Of 140,000 to 150,000 clones listed, roughly 79% were seen once; the top ten hold 1.9%. J lost 2 bases, V lost 7 bases, and 5 bases had no gene match. This CDR3 is 13 amino acids long. The germline CDR1 and CDR2 sequences are SGHRS and YFSETQ. The sequenced material came from peripheral blood. This TCR derives from a woman aged 60-75 years with acute or convalescent COVID-19. The chain carries TRBV5-1 and TRBJ2-7; 8 bases are shared with TRBD1. This CDR3 is CASGQQGAYEQYF. DNA for the CDR3: TGCGCCAGCGGACAACAGGGGGCCTACGAGCAGTACTTC.